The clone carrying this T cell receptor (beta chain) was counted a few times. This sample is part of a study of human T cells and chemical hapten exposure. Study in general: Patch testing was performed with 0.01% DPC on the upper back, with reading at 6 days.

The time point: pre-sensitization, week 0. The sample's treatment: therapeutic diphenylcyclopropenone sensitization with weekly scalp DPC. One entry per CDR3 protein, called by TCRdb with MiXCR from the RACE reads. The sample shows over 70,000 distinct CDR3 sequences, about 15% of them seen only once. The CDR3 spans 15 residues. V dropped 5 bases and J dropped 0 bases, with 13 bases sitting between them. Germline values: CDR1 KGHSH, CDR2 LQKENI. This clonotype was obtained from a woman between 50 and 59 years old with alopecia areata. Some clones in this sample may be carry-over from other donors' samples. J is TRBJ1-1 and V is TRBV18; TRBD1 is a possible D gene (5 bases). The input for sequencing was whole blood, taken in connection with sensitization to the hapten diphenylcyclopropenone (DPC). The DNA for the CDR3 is TGTGCCAGCTCAACGACTCAGGGAATGAACACTGAAGCTTTCTTT. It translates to CASSTTQGMNTEAFF.